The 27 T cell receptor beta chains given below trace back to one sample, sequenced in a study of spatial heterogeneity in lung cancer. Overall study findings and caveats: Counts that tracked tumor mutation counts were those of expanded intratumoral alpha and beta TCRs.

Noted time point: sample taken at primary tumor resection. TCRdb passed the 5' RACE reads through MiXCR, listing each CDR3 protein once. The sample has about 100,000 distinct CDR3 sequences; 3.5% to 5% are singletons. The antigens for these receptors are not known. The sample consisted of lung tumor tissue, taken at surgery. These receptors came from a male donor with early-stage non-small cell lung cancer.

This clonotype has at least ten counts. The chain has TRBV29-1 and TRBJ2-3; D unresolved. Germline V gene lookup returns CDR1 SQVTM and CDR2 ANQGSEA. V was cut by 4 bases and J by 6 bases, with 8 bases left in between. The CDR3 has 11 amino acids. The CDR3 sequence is CSVASVDTQYF. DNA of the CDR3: TGCAGCGTTGCATCCGTGGATACGCAGTATTTT.

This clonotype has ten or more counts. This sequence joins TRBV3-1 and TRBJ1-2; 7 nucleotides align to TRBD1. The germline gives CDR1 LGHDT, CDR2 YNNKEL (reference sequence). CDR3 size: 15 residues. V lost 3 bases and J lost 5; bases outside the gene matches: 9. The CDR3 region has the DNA TGTGCCAGCAGCCATAATTCGGAGGGGGCGTATGGCTACACCTTC. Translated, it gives CASSHNSEGAYGYTF.

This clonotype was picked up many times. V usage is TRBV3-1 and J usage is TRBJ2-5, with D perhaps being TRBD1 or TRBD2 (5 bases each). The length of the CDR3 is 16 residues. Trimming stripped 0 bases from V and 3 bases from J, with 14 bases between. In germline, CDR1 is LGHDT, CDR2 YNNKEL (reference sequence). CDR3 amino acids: CASSQEAGAEEETQYF. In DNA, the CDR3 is TGTGCCAGCAGCCAAGAAGCCGGGGCCGAAGAAGAGACCCAGTACTTC.

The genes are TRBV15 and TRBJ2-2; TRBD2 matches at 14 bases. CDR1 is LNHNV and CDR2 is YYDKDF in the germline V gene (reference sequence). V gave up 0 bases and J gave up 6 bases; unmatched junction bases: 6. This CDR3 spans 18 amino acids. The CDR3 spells CATSRDGTSGRVAGELFF. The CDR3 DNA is TGTGCCACCAGCAGAGATGGGACTAGCGGGAGAGTGGCCGGGGAGCTGTTTTTT.

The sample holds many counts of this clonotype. The CDR3 sequence: CSARVGADTQYF. CDR3 sequence (DNA): TGCAGTGCTAGAGTGGGGGCAGATACGCAGTATTTT. J is TRBJ2-3 and V is TRBV20-1; D could derive from TRBD1 or TRBD2 (5 bases each). CDR3 size: 12 residues. Germline assignment: CDR1 DFQATT and CDR2 SNEGSKA (reference sequence). The V and J ends lost 1 base and 4 bases respectively, with 6 bases between them.

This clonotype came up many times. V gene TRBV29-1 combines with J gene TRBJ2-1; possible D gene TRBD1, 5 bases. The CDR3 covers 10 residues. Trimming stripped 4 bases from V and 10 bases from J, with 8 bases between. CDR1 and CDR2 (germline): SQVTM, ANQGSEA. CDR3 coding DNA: TGCAGCGTTGGACCAGGGGAGCAGTTCTTC. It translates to CSVGPGEQFF.

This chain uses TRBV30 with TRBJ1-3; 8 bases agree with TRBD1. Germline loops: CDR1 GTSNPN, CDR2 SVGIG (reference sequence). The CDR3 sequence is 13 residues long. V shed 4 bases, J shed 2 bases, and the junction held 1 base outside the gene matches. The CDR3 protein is CAWTQGAGNTIYF. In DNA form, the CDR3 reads TGTGCCTGGACACAGGGGGCTGGAAACACCATATATTTT.

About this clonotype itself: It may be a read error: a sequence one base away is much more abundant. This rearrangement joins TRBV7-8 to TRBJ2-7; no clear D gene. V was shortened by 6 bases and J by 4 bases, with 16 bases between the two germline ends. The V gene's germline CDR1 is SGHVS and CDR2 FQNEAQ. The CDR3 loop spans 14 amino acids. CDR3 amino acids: CASRKWQSAYEQYF. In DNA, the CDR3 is TGTGCCAGCAGGAAATGGCAATCGGCGTACGAGCAGTACTTC.

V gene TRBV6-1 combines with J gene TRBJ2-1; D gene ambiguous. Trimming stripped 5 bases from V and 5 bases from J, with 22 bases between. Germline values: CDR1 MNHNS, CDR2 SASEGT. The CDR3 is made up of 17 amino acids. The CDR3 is CASSKQFGLNGDNEQFF. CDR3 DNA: TGTGCCAGCAGTAAACAGTTTGGGTTAAACGGCGACAATGAGCAGTTCTTC.

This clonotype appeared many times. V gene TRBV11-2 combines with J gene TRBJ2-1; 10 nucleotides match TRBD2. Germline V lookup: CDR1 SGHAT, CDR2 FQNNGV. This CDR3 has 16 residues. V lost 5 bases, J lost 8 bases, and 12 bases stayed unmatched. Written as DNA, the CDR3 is TGTGCCAGCAGCCTCTTTAGCGGGAGGTTTACGTATGAGCAGTTCTTC. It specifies CASSLFSGRFTYEQFF. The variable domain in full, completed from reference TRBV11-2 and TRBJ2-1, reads EAGVAQSPRYKIIEKRQSVAFWCNPISGHATLYWYQQILGQGPKLLIQFQNNGVVDDSQLPKDRFSAERLKGVDSTLKIQPAKLEDSAVYLCASSLFSGRFTYEQFFGPGTRLTVL.

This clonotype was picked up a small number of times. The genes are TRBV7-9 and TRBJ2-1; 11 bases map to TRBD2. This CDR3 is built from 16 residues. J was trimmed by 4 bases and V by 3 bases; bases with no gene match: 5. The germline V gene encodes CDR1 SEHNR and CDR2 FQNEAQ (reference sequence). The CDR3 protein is CASSFIAGGPYNEQFF. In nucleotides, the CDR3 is TGTGCCAGCAGCTTCATAGCGGGAGGGCCGTACAATGAGCAGTTCTTC.

Here the CDR3 DNA reads TGTGCCAGCAGTAGTCGGGGGGCAGGGGCCAACGTCCTGACTTTC. This gives the protein CASSSRGAGANVLTF. The J gene is TRBJ2-6, the V gene TRBV6-2 or TRBV6-3; TRBD2 might be the D (7 bases). Germline CDR1 reads MNHEY; CDR2 reads SVGEGT. The CDR3 has 15 residues. Trimming took 5 bases from V and 4 from J, leaving 12 bases between them.

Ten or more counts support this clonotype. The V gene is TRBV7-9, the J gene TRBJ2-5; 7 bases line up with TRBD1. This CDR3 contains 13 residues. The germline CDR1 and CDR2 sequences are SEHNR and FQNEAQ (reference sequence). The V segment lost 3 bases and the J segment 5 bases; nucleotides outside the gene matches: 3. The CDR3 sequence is CASSFAGGETQYF. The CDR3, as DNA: TGTGCCAGCAGCTTTGCAGGGGGTGAGACCCAGTACTTC. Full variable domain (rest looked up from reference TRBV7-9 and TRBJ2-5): DTGVSQNPRHKITKRGQNVTFRCDPISEHNRLYWYRQTLGQGPEFLTYFQNEAQLEKSRLLSDRFSAERPKGSFSTLEIQRTEQGDSAMYLCASSFAGGETQYFGPGTRLLVL.

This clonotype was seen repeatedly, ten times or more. CDR3 sequence: CSALGFMREQYF. The CDR3 DNA reads as TGCAGTGCTTTGGGCTTTATGAGGGAGCAGTACTTC. V usage is TRBV20-1 and J usage is TRBJ2-7; unclear D gene. CDR1 is DFQATT and CDR2 is SNEGSKA in the germline V gene (reference sequence). The CDR3 covers 12 residues. The V and J ends lost 5 bases and 7 bases respectively, with 15 bases between them.

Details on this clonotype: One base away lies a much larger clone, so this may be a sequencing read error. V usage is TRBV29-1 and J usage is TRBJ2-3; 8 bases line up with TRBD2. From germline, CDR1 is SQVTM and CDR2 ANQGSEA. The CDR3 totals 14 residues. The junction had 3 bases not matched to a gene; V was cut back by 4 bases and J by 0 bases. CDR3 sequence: CSVVSGGSTDTQYF. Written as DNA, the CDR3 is TGCAGCGTTGTATCGGGAGGGAGCACAGATACGCAGTATTTT.

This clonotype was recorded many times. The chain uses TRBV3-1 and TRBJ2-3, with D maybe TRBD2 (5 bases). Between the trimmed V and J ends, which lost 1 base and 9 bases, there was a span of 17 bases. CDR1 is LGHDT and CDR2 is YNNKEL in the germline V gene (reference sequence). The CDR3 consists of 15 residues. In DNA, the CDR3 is TGTGCCAGCAGCCAAGGCCTAGCCGTTGCCTTCACGCAGTATTTT. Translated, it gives CASSQGLAVAFTQYF.

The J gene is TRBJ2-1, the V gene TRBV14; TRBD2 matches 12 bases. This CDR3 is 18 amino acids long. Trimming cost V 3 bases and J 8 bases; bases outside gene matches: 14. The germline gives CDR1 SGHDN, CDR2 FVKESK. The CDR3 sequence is CASSHLKLPSGRAYEQFF. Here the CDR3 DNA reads TGTGCCAGCAGCCACCTAAAATTGCCTAGCGGGAGGGCCTATGAGCAGTTCTTC.

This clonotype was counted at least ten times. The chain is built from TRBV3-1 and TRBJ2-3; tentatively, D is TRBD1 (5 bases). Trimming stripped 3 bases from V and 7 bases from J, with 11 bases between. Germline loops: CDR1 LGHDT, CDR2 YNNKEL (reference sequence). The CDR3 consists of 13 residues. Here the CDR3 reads CASSHSSGNTQYF. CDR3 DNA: TGTGCCAGCAGCCACTCCTCAGGGAATACGCAGTATTTT.

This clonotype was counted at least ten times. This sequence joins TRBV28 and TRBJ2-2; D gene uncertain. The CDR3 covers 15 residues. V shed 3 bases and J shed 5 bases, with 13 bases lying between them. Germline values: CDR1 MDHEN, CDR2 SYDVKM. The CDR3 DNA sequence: TGTGCCAGCAGTTTGGTACCCCAAACGACCGGGGAGCTGTTTTTT. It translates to CASSLVPQTTGELFF.

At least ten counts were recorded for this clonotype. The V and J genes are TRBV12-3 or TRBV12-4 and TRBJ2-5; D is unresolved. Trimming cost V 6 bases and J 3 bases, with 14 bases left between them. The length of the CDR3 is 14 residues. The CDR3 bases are TGTGCCAGCAGCCCCGATTGGCGGAAAGAGACCCAGTACTTC. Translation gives CASSPDWRKETQYF.

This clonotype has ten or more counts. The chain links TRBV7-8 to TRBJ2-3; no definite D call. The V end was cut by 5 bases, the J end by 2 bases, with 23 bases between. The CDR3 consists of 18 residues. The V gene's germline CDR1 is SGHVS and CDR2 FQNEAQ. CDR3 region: CASSENARSGAITDTQYF. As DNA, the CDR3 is TGTGCCAGCAGCGAGAACGCGAGATCCGGAGCGATCACAGATACGCAGTATTTT. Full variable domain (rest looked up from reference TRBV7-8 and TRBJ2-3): GAGVSQSPRYKVAKRGQDVALRCDPISGHVSLFWYQQALGQGPEFLTYFQNEAQLDKSGLPSDRFFAERPEGSVSTLKIQRTQQEDSAVYLCASSENARSGAITDTQYFGPGTRLTVL.

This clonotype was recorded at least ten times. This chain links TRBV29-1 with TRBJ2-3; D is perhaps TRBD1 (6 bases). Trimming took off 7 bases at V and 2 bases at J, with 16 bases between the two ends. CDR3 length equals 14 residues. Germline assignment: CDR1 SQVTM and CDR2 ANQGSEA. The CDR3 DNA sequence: TGCAGCGCCTTGGGGGCAGTGACCACAGATACGCAGTATTTT. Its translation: CSALGAVTTDTQYF.

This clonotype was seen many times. Here the CDR3 DNA reads TGTGCCAGCAGCTCGTACAGGGGTGAGACCGGGGAGCTGTTTTTT. This translates into CASSSYRGETGELFF. The V and J genes are TRBV11-1 and TRBJ2-2; 7 positions match TRBD1. V lost 4 bases to trimming and J lost 5 bases; unmatched junction nucleotides: 7. The CDR3 runs 15 residues. In germline, CDR1 is SGHAT, CDR2 FQDESV (reference sequence).

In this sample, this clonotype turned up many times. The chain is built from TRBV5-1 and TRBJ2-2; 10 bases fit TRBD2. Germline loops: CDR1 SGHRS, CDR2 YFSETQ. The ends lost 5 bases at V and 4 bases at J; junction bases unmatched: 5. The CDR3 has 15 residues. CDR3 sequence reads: CASRLAGGRTGELFF. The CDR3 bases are TGCGCCAGCAGGTTAGCGGGAGGACGCACCGGGGAGCTGTTTTTT.

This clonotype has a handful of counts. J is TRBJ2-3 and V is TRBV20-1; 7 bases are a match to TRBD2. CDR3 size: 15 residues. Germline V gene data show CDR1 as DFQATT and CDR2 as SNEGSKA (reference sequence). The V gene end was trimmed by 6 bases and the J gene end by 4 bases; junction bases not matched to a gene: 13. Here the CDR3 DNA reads TGCAGTGCGGGGGGTTGGGAGGGCCTACCAGATACGCAGTATTTT. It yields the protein CSAGGWEGLPDTQYF.

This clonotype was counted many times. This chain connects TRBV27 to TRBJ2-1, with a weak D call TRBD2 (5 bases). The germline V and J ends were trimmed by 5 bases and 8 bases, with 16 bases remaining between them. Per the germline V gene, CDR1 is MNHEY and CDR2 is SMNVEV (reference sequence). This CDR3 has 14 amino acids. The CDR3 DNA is TGTGCCAGCAGTCCCCGGCGGACTTTTTATGAGCAGTTCTTC. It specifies CASSPRRTFYEQFF.

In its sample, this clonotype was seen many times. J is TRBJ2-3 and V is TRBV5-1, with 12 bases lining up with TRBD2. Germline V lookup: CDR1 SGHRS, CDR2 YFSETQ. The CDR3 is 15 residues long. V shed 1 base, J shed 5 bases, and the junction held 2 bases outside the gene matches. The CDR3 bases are TGCGCCAGCAGCTTGCTGGGACTAGCGGGAGATACGCAGTATTTT. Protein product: CASSLLGLAGDTQYF.